Given below is one T cell receptor beta chain in context. Its antigen is currently not known. No much larger clone exists at a distance of one base, and base qualities are not known. The data originate from a study of Ad26.COV2.S vaccination and SARS-CoV-2 variants (dated by TCRdb to 2020 to 2023). Context from the whole study: Donors in the vaccine arm were drawn from COV1001, a phase I-IIa trial of Ad26.COV2.S in healthy adults that was multicentre, randomized, double-blind and placebo-controlled. Throughout the experiments and outcome assessment, investigators stayed blinded to trial group allocation. The specificity and breadth of SARS-CoV-2-reactive T cell receptors after Ad26.COV2.S vaccination were assessed by TCRbeta repertoire sequencing. Ad26.COV2.S was administered intramuscularly at 5 x 10^10 or 1 x 10^11 viral particles, either as a single shot or as two shots given 56 days apart. A total of 32 samples were included in the TCR-sequenced set, comprising roughly 19 Ad26.COV2.S vaccine recipients, 5 placebo recipients and 8 SARS-CoV-2 convalescent individuals. Participants in the trial were split at random into five groups of five each, receiving low-dose or high-dose Ad26.COV2.S once or twice, or else placebo on both occasions. What the study reported, not specific to this receptor: After vaccination, substantial breadth of spike-specific CD8+ and CD4+ T cell responses was reported. The study lacked the statistical power to compare responses across vaccine doses or regimens. According to the authors, total T cell responses may have been underestimated by the TCR breadth and depth analyses. Comparable non-spike TCR breadth was observed between vaccine and placebo recipients, consistent with only spike being contained in the vaccine. Ad26.COV2.S recipients had higher spike-specific TCR breadth than placebo recipients (P = 0.0014).

The immunoSEQ Assay was used to sequence TCRbeta CDR3 regions. After extraction, genomic DNA underwent amplification by bias-controlled multiplex PCR, followed by high-throughput sequencing. The paper's processing steps were these. To quantify the absolute abundance of each unique TCRbeta CDR3 region, sequences were collapsed and filtered. T cell fraction was estimated by normalization of TCRbeta template counts to usable DNA, with usable DNA being measured through amplification of reference genes present in all nucleated cells. Repertoire TCRs were annotated as SARS-CoV-2-specific by exact matching of V gene, CDR3 amino acid sequence and J gene to a known reactive TCR set. The reference SARS-CoV-2 TCR set was obtained from MIRA and was filtered for enrichment in COVID-19-positive ImmuneCODE repertoires, whereby public or cross-reactive TCRs were removed. Using the MIRA antigens, annotated TCRs were further analysed by specific ORF or by position within an ORF. Breadth was defined as annotated unique rearrangements over total unique productive rearrangements; depth was the summed frequency of those rearrangements. Two-sided Wilcoxon rank-sum tests were used to compare TCR breadth between groups. The table was pulled from immuneACCESS by TCRdb, which kept in-frame rearrangements only. Such tables lose some clones; where checked, under half of the loss comes from unresolved V genes, and the rest has no known cause. Clonal size and the V and J genes are those of that table, whereas D and trimming came from the DNA. Across this sample there are roughly 420,000 clones, with 75% to 90% seen only once. The ten top clones hold about 2.5% of the sample.

The treatment or condition label on this specimen signifies: roughly 19 received Ad26.COV2.S at low or high dose, single or two shots; about 5 received placebo; per-sample allocation not given. For vaccine and placebo recipients, the sequenced repertoires came from samples collected on day 63 after the first injection. Between 29 July and 7 August 2020, Cohort 1b enrolled 25 adults aged 18-55 years at one site in Boston, USA. Ad26.COV2.S consisted of a replication-incompetent adenovirus type 26 vector by which a prefusion-stabilized SARS-CoV-2 spike protein from the original Wuhan strain was expressed. The sample here was peripheral blood, taken in a trial of Ad26.COV2.S vaccine versus placebo. The TCR originated in a person aged 18-60 years who received the Ad26.COV2.S COVID-19 vaccine or a placebo.

CDR3 reads: CASSLGLGGVYGYTF. The nucleotide sequence is given as TGCGCCAGCAGCTTGGGGTTAGGGGGCGTCTATGGCTACACCTTC. Recombination connected TRBV5-1 to TRBJ1-2; 7 junctional bases match TRBD1. The CDR3 runs 15 residues from the cysteine to the phenylalanine. Of the read, only the CDR3 DNA is kept; its 45 bases are in frame from base 1. Trimming leaves V shorter by 0 bases and J shorter by 4 bases, with the junction holding 6 bases beyond the gene matches. CDR1 and CDR2 were assigned from the germline V gene as SGHRS and YFSETQ.